This T cell receptor beta chain was recorded in a study of cytomegalovirus exposure and HLA in healthy donors. The wider study: An analysis done earlier identified roughly 120 million unique TCR beta sequences from around 180 million T cells. General study points: In an earlier analysis, about 87% or about 30%: the productive usage of most TCR beta V segments. Most TCR sequences were seen very rarely across donors, but some public TCRs occurred in many. The authors listed about 170 TCR beta chains as cytomegalovirus-associated.

Concerning this clone: Its specificity is unknown.

Germline V gene data show CDR1 as MNHEY and CDR2 as SVGAGI. This CDR3 contains 16 residues. V gave up 2 bases and J gave up 0 bases, with 11 bases separating them. In the PCR, 60 Vbeta and 13 Jbeta primers were used. The protocol was immunoSEQ multiplex PCR, while the TCRdb copy is restricted to in-frame clones and leaves out a portion. The sample includes under 200,000 clones, roughly 80% seen only once; the top ten take 2% to 2.5%. The sequence was collected from a man aged 45-60 years in good health and CMV-seropositive. J is TRBJ2-1 and V is TRBV6-5; unclear D gene. Input material: PBMCs. CDR3 sequence (DNA): TGTGCCAGCAGTTACGGGCAGTCCCTCTCCTACAATGAGCAGTTCTTC. This translates into CASSYGQSLSYNEQFF.